These 29 T cell receptor beta chains share one sample of origin, sequenced in a study of Ad26.COV2.S vaccination and SARS-CoV-2 variants. Described treatment: 19 received Ad26.COV2.S at low or high dose, single or two shots; about five received placebo; per-sample allocation not given. Samples were taken on day 63 after the first vaccine or placebo injection. Method: immunoSEQ multiplex PCR; TCRdb's copy keeps in-frame clones and lacks some. Among about 320,000 clones listed, around four fifths were seen once. The material sequenced was peripheral blood, taken in a trial of Ad26.COV2.S vaccine versus placebo. Receptors were obtained from a person aged 18-65 years who received the Ad26.COV2.S COVID-19 vaccine or a placebo.

This chain links TRBV10-1 with TRBJ2-2; D call uncertain. The CDR3 contains 15 residues. CDR1 is WNHNN and CDR2 is SYGVQD in the germline V gene (reference sequence). Trimming removed 6 bases at V and 2 bases at J, with 13 bases between. This CDR3 is CASSDPKTNTGELFF. As DNA, the CDR3 is TGCGCCAGCAGCGACCCAAAAACCAACACCGGGGAGCTGTTTTTT.

The chain has TRBV6-6 and TRBJ1-6, with 9 bases that match TRBD1. This CDR3 region has 17 residues. The germline V gene encodes CDR1 MNHNY and CDR2 SVGAGI (reference sequence). J gave up 9 bases and V 5 bases, and 14 bases lay outside the gene matches. Here the CDR3 DNA reads TGTGCCAGCAGTCACCAAGCTCCGGGACAGGGTGGTTCACCCCTCCACTTT. Translation: CASSHQAPGQGGSPLHF.

This clone was detected once. The chain has TRBV6-2 or TRBV6-3 and TRBJ1-3; 7 bases are a match to TRBD1. The V gene end was trimmed by 2 bases and the J gene end by 0 bases; junction bases not matched to a gene: 7. CDR1 is MNHEY, CDR2 SVGEGT, per germline. CDR3 length equals 17 residues. CDR3 protein: CASSYAGQPSSGNTIYF. CDR3 DNA sequence: TGTGCCAGCAGTTACGCGGGACAGCCTAGCTCTGGAAACACCATATATTTT.

V usage is TRBV5-8 and J usage is TRBJ1-1, with a possible D match to TRBD1 (5 bases). V gave up 0 bases and J gave up 3 bases, with 15 bases separating them. Per the germline V gene, CDR1 is SGHTS and CDR2 is YDEGEE. The CDR3 covers 16 residues. The CDR3 is CASSLVVGAFDTEAFF. Written as DNA, the CDR3 is TGTGCCAGCAGCTTGGTGGTAGGGGCGTTCGACACTGAAGCTTTCTTT.

The chain employs TRBV9 and TRBJ1-1; no firm D call. Germline lookup yields CDR1 SGDLS and CDR2 YYNGEE. V dropped 6 bases and J dropped 1 base, with 22 bases sitting between them. This CDR3 region has 17 residues. CDR3 bases: TGTGCCAGCACCAGAGTTAGGGAACGGAGTCGGAACACTGAAGCTTTCTTT. Translating gives CASTRVRERSRNTEAFF.

Concerning this clone: The identical CDR3 is also encoded by other nucleotide sequences in the sample. The chain joins TRBV19 to TRBJ1-5, with 7 bases identical to TRBD1. There are 16 residues in the CDR3. V lost 3 bases, J lost 4 bases, and 9 bases stayed unmatched. Germline CDR1 and CDR2: LNHDA and SQIVND (reference sequence). The CDR3 protein is CASSIGTGALNQPQHF. For the CDR3, the DNA is TGTGCCAGTAGTATCGGTACAGGGGCCCTAAATCAGCCCCAGCATTTT.

The chain is built from TRBV24-1 and TRBJ2-1; D is uncertain. V was clipped by 4 bases and J by 10 bases, with 7 bases between them. The CDR3 contains 11 residues. Germline V CDR1 and CDR2: KGHDR, SFDVKD. The CDR3 is CATSEGREQFF. The CDR3 bases are TGTGCCACCAGTGAAGGGCGCGAGCAGTTCTTC.

The chain uses TRBV5-1 and TRBJ1-1; D unclear. This CDR3 has 15 residues. Deletions cut 0 bases from V and 1 base from J, with 10 bases between. From germline, CDR1 is SGHRS and CDR2 YFSETQ. CDR3 sequence (DNA): TGCGCCAGCAGCTTGGTCGGAGGGTCGAACACTGAAGCTTTCTTT. Translated: CASSLVGGSNTEAFF. Full variable domain (outside the CDR3, taken from reference TRBV5-1 and TRBJ1-1): KAGVTQTPRYLIKTRGQQVTLSCSPISGHRSVSWYQQTPGQGLQFLFEYFSETQRNKGNFPGRFSGRQFSNSRSEMNVSTLELGDSALYLCASSLVGGSNTEAFFGQGTRLTVV.

The V gene is TRBV6-5, the J gene TRBJ2-7; D tentatively fits TRBD1 or TRBD2 (5 bases each). This CDR3 is built from 15 residues. The germline gives CDR1 MNHEY, CDR2 SVGAGI. The V end lost 2 bases, the J end lost 2 bases, and 13 bases lay between the germline ends. This CDR3 reads CASSYATGRTYEQYF. Written as DNA, the CDR3 is TGTGCCAGCAGTTACGCGACGGGACGGACCTACGAGCAGTACTTC.

The rearrangement uses TRBV9 and TRBJ2-2, with D unresolved. Per germline, CDR1 SGDLS and CDR2 YYNGEE. CDR3 size: 13 residues. Deletions cut 4 bases from V and 4 bases from J, with 8 bases between. The CDR3 reads CASSPTLTGELFF. The CDR3 nucleotides read TGTGCCAGCAGCCCGACCCTCACCGGGGAGCTGTTTTTT.

This clone was counted once. The chain is built from TRBV10-1 and TRBJ2-7; a weak D match, TRBD2 (5 bases). The V gene lost 3 bases and the J gene lost 5 bases, with 17 bases spanning the gap. The germline V gene encodes CDR1 WNHNN and CDR2 SYGVQD (reference sequence). The CDR3 length is 15 residues. In nucleotides, the CDR3 is TGCGCCAGCAGTGATCAACGGGGAGTCTGGGACGAGCAGTACTTC. Amino acid sequence: CASSDQRGVWDEQYF.

This clone was seen just once. The gene calls are TRBV14 and TRBJ2-7, with D unresolved. Germline loops: CDR1 SGHDN, CDR2 FVKESK. The CDR3 consists of 16 residues. Trimming removed 4 bases at V and 0 bases at J, with 16 bases between. The chain's CDR3 is CASSLLVGPSSYEQYF. CDR3 DNA sequence: TGTGCCAGCAGCCTCCTAGTCGGGCCTAGCTCCTACGAGCAGTACTTC.

The genes are TRBV10-3 and TRBJ2-1, with 10 bases matching TRBD2. The V gene's germline CDR1 is ENHRY and CDR2 SYGVKD. V lost 8 bases and J lost 5; bases outside the gene matches: 6. The CDR3 extends over 14 amino acids. The DNA of the CDR3 is TGTGCCATCGTAGACAGCGGGGGGGACAATGAGCAGTTCTTC. The encoded protein is CAIVDSGGDNEQFF.

The rearrangement links TRBV18 to TRBJ2-7, with no clear D. With 6 bases removed from V and 0 bases from J, the gap between germline ends came to 15 bases. Germline CDR1 is KGHSH and CDR2 is LQKENI. This CDR3 region has 15 residues. The CDR3 bases are TGTGCCAGCTCCGAAGTCCCCCAGTCCTCCTACGAGCAGTACTTC. Translation: CASSEVPQSSYEQYF.

V gene TRBV28 combines with J gene TRBJ1-4; tentatively, D is TRBD1 (6 bases). Germline CDR1 reads MDHEN; CDR2 reads SYDVKM. The CDR3 runs to 16 residues. The V end was cut by 4 bases, the J end by 0 bases, with 12 bases between. CDR3 bases: TGTGCCAGCAGTTCAGGGGCCGGGGCAACTAATGAAAAACTGTTTTTT. Protein: CASSSGAGATNEKLFF.

The chain employs TRBV13 and TRBJ1-4; TRBD1 aligns across 7 bases. Per germline, CDR1 PRHDT and CDR2 FYEKMQ (reference sequence). V dropped 3 bases and J dropped 4; count of bases not matched to a gene: 2. This CDR3 contains 14 residues. CDR3 DNA sequence: TGTGCCAGCAGCTTGGGACAGTATAATGAAAAACTGTTTTTT. This codes for CASSLGQYNEKLFF.

The chain carries TRBV11-3 and TRBJ2-7; D not certain. The CDR3 is made up of 16 amino acids. Germline V CDR1 and CDR2: SGHNT, YENEEA. The V end lost 5 bases, the J end lost 3 bases, and 20 bases lay between the germline ends. DNA for the CDR3: TGTGCCAGCAGCGCCGAAGTGGGCGAACAACACTACGAGCAGTACTTC. Its protein product is CASSAEVGEQHYEQYF.

This clone was counted only a few times. The chain uses TRBV4-2 and TRBJ2-2, with TRBD2 matching over 10 bases. Germline CDR1 and CDR2: LGHNA and YNFKEQ. The CDR3 is 13 residues long. The ends lost 5 bases at V and 7 bases at J; junction bases unmatched: 1. The chain's CDR3 is CASSRLAGGELFF. Here the CDR3 DNA reads TGTGCCAGCAGCAGACTAGCGGGCGGGGAGCTGTTTTTT.

The chain has TRBV3-1 (or the pseudogene TRBV3-2) and TRBJ2-3, with TRBD1 matching 9 bases. CDR1 LGHDT and CDR2 YNNKEL come from the germline V gene (reference sequence). The CDR3 length is 15 residues. J gave up 5 bases and V 4 bases, and 7 bases lay outside the gene matches. The CDR3 DNA reads TGTGCCAGCAGCCGTTACAGGGGGCGAAGAGATACGCAGTATTTT. It encodes CASSRYRGRRDTQYF.

The chain uses TRBV10-3 and TRBJ2-1; 11 bases are a match to TRBD2. This CDR3 is 14 amino acids long. From germline, CDR1 is ENHRY and CDR2 SYGVKD. Losses at the gene ends were 7 bases for V and 6 bases for J; bases not matched to a gene: 5. The chain's CDR3 is CAIKQTSGVNEQFF. The CDR3, as DNA: TGTGCCATCAAACAGACTAGCGGGGTCAATGAGCAGTTCTTC.

This clone was counted a few times. This clone may be a read error of a much larger clone one base away. The sample has other DNA sequences that encode this CDR3 too. The rearrangement links TRBV28 to TRBJ2-2; 9 bases line up with TRBD2. Germline lookup yields CDR1 MDHEN and CDR2 SYDVKM. Trimming at V came to 4 bases and at J to 4 bases, leaving 10 bases not matched to a gene. This CDR3 spans 17 amino acids. This CDR3 reads CASSSVAGGPVTGELFF. The CDR3 DNA reads as TGTGCCAGCAGTTCAGTCGCGGGGGGGCCTGTCACCGGGGAGCTGTTTTTT.

The chain combines TRBV27 with TRBJ1-6; D is possibly TRBD1 (5 bases). Germline assignment: CDR1 MNHEY and CDR2 SMNVEV (reference sequence). V lost 6 bases to trimming and J lost 7 bases, with 13 bases between them. The CDR3 is 14 residues long. CDR3 region: CASRGVLTNSPLHF. For the CDR3, the DNA is TGTGCCAGCAGAGGGGTTCTAACAAATTCACCCCTCCACTTT.

This chain joins TRBV5-1 and TRBJ2-7, with 7 bases that match TRBD2. This CDR3 has 14 residues. The junction had 3 bases not matched to a gene; V was cut back by 0 bases and J by 3 bases. Germline CDR1 and CDR2: SGHRS and YFSETQ. The CDR3 DNA follows: TGCGCCAGCAGCTTGGCCAGCGGGGTCTACGAGCAGTACTTC. It specifies CASSLASGVYEQYF.

The chain joins TRBV6-5 to TRBJ2-1, with unresolved D. The CDR3 loop spans 11 amino acids. Germline lookup yields CDR1 MNHEY and CDR2 SVGAGI. CDR3 residues: CAPADGNEQFF. In DNA, the CDR3 is TGTGCTCCCGCCGACGGCAATGAGCAGTTCTTC.

The chain is built from TRBV5-1 and TRBJ2-6; 7 bases align to TRBD1. The trim removed 3 bases at V and 0 bases at J, leaving 9 bases unmatched. This CDR3 has 18 amino acids. Germline V lookup: CDR1 SGHRS, CDR2 YFSETQ. The CDR3 DNA sequence: TGCGCCAGCAGCTCGGGCGACAGGGCGAGCTCTGGGGCCAACGTCCTGACTTTC. This translates into CASSSGDRASSGANVLTF.

The rearrangement links TRBV5-6 to TRBJ1-1; D gene ambiguous. CDR1 is SGHDT, CDR2 YYEEEE, per germline. Trimming pared 0 bases from V and 0 bases from J, leaving 9 bases between. The CDR3 has 15 residues. The CDR3 protein is CASSLVTPMNTEAFF. The CDR3 nucleotides are TGTGCCAGCAGCTTGGTAACACCCATGAACACTGAAGCTTTCTTT.

This clone appeared a single time. This chain connects TRBV27 to TRBJ2-7; 9 positions match TRBD2. The CDR3 consists of 16 residues. V dropped 1 base and J dropped 6; count of bases not matched to a gene: 10. Germline assignment: CDR1 MNHEY and CDR2 SMNVEV (reference sequence). CDR3 DNA sequence: TGTGCCAGCAGTTTATGGCCTAGCGGGGACTCGCGCGAGCAGTACTTC. This encodes CASSLWPSGDSREQYF.

The rearrangement uses TRBV4-1 and TRBJ1-2, with D possibly matching TRBD1 (5 bases). From germline, CDR1 is MGHRA and CDR2 YSYEKL. CDR3 length equals 15 residues. Trimming shortened V by 1 base and J by 5 bases, and 14 bases separated the two germline ends. The CDR3 coding sequence is TGCGCCAGCAGCCAAGCCGGGCCTGGGGGGTATGGCTACACCTTC. Protein sequence: CASSQAGPGGYGYTF.

The chain employs TRBV7-2 and TRBJ2-5, with 9 bases lining up with TRBD2. The CDR3 runs 16 residues. The germline CDR1 and CDR2 sequences are SGHTA and FQGNSA. V lost 5 bases, J lost 5 bases, and 12 bases stayed unmatched. The CDR3 is CASSTSGWVDRETQYF. The CDR3 region has the DNA TGTGCCAGCAGCACTAGCGGGTGGGTGGACAGGGAGACCCAGTACTTC.